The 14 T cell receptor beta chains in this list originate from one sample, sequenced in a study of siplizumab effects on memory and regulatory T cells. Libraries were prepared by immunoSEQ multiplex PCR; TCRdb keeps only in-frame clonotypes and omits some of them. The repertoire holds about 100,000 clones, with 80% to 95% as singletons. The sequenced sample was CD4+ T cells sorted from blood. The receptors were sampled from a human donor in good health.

CDR3 protein: CASSSPPQGQLNTGELFF. CDR3 DNA sequence: TGTGCCAGCAGCTCACCTCCGCAAGGACAGTTGAACACCGGGGAGCTGTTTTTT. The gene calls are TRBV5-4 and TRBJ2-2; TRBD1 might be the D (6 bases). Trimming pared 3 bases from V and 1 base from J, leaving 19 bases between. This CDR3 is built from 18 residues. Per germline, CDR1 SGHNT and CDR2 YYREEE (reference sequence).

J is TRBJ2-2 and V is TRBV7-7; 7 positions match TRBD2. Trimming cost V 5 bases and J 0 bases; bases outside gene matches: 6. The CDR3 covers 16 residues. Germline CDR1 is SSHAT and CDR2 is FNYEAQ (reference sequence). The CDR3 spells CASSVGAGANTGELFF. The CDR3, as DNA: TGTGCCAGCAGCGTCGGTGCGGGGGCGAACACCGGGGAGCTGTTTTTT. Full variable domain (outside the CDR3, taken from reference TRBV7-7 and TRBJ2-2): GAGVSQSPRYKVTKRGQDVTLRCDPISSHATLYWYQQALGQGPEFLTYFNYEAQPDKSGLPSDRFSAERPEGSISTLTIQRTEQRDSAMYRCASSVGAGANTGELFFGEGSRLTVL.

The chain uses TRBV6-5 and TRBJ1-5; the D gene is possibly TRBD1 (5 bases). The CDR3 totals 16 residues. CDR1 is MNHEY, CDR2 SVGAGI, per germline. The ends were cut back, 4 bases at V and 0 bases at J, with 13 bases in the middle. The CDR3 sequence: CASSFQGVNSNQPQHF. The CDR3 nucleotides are TGTGCCAGCAGTTTCCAAGGGGTAAATAGCAATCAGCCCCAGCATTTT.

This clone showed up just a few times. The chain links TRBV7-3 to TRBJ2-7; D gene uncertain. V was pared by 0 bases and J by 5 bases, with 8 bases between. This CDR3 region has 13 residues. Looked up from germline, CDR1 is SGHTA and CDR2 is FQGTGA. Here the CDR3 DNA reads TGTGCCAGCAGCTTAACTACGTACGACGAGCAGTACTTC. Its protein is CASSLTTYDEQYF.

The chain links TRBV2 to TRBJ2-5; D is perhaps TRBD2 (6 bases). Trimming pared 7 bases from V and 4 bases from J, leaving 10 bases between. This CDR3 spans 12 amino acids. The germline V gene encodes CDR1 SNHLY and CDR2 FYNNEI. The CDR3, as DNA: TGTGCCAGCAATGGCGGGGTAGAGACCCAGTACTTC. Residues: CASNGGVETQYF.

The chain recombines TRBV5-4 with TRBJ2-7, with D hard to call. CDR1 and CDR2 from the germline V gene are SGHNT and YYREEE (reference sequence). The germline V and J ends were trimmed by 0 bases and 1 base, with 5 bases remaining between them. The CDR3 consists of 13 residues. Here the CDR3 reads CASSLGQSYEQYF. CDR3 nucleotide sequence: TGTGCCAGCAGCTTGGGCCAGTCCTACGAGCAGTACTTC. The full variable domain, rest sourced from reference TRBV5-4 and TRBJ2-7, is ETGVTQSPTHLIKTRGQQVTLRCSSQSGHNTVSWYQQALGQGPQFIFQYYREEENGRGNFPPRFSGLQFPNYSSELNVNALELDDSALYLCASSLGQSYEQYFGPGTRLTVT.

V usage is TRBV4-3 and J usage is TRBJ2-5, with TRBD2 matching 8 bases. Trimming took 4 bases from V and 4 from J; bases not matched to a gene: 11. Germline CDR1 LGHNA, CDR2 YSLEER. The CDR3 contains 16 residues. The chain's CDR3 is CASSLGGGGPPETQYF. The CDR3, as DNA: TGCGCCAGCAGCCTCGGGGGCGGGGGGCCTCCAGAGACCCAGTACTTC.

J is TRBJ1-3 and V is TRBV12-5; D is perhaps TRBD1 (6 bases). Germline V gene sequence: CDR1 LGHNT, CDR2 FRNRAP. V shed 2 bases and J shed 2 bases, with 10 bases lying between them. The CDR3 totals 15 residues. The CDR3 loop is CASGLNQGTGNTIYF. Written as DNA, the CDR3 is TGTGCTAGTGGTTTGAATCAGGGGACTGGAAACACCATATATTTT.

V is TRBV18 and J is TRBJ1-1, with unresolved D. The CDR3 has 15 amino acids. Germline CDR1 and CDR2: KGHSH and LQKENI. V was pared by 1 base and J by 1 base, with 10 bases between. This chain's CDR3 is CASSPQPVRNTEAFF. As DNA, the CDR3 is TGTGCCAGCTCACCACAGCCGGTTAGGAACACTGAAGCTTTCTTT.

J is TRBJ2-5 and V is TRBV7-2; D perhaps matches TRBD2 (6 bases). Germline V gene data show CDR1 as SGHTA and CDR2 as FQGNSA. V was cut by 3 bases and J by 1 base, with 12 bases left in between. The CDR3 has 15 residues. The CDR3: CASSFLRTIQETQYF. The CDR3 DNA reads TGTGCCAGCAGCTTCCTTAGGACTATCCAAGAGACCCAGTACTTC.

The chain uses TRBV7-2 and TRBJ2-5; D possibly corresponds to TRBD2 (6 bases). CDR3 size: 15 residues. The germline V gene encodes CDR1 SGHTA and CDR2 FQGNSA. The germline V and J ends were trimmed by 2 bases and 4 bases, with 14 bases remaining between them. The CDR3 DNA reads TGTGCCAGCAGCTTATTCTCGGGGACTGGAGAGACCCAGTACTTC. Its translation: CASSLFSGTGETQYF.

The DNA for the CDR3 is TGTGCCTGGAGTGCTAGCGGAAACTATGGCTACACCTTC. Translated: CAWSASGNYGYTF. The chain joins TRBV30 to TRBJ1-2; D not certain. The V and J ends lost 1 base and 2 bases respectively, with 8 bases between them. This CDR3 has 13 amino acids. The V gene's germline CDR1 is GTSNPN and CDR2 SVGIG (reference sequence).

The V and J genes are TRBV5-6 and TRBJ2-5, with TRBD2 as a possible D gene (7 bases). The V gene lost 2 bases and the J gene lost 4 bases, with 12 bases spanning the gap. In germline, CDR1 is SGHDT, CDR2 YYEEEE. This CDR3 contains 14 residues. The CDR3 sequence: CASSLGGARETQYF. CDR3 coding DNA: TGTGCCAGCAGCTTAGGGGGGGCTAGAGAGACCCAGTACTTC.

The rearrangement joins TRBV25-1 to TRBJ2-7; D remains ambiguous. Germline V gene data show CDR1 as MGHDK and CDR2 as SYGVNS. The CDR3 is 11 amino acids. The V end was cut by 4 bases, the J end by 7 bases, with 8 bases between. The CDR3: CASSVFAEQYF. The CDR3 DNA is TGTGCCAGCAGTGTCTTCGCAGAGCAGTACTTC.